This T cell receptor (beta chain) appears in the sequencing data of a study of T cell repertoires in cytomegalovirus infection (dated by TCRdb to between 2019 and 2020). Notes on the research overall: Alongside well-studied HLA-B-restricted epitopes, the peptide stimulations were aimed at recently identified HLA-C-restricted CMV epitopes, whose presentation resists viral immunomodulation. Because public TCR beta signatures pointed to carriage of CMV infection together with the matching HLA type, the HLA type of each donor mattered for the analysis. Paper-wide results and their limitations: In both this cohort and an independent roughly 400-donor cohort, the cumulative frequency of public TCR beta family members distinguished carriers of CMV infection plus the relevant HLA type. In the ex vivo response, HLA-C-restricted CMV-specific TCR beta clonotypes were dominant, and in two of eight donors the single most frequent clonotype came from this HLA-C-restricted group.

From its cysteine to its phenylalanine, the CDR3 spans 15 amino acids. Only CDR3 DNA remains: 45 bases, in frame from the first base. V is shortened by 7 bases, J by 7 bases, and the region joining them spans 20 bases. This clonotype came up a few times. No antigen is known for it. No clone much larger than this one lies a single base away; base qualities are absent. This specimen's treatment or condition label, interpreted: in vitro stimulation with specific CMV peptide epitopes to enrich CMV-specific T cells. The instrument was an Illumina HiSeq 1500. TCRdb reran the public reads through fastp at Q25 and MiXCR, keeping productive beta chains. One record per CDR3 amino acid sequence lists the most common genes and DNA. The sample table contains 110,000 to 150,000 distinct CDR3 sequences; only one count was recorded for about 31% of them. Roughly 47% of the sample is held by the ten biggest clonotypes.

The chain joins TRBV12-3 or TRBV12-4 to TRBJ1-3, with TRBD1 as a weak D call on 6 bases. The sample consisted of CD8+ T cells from cultured PBMCs, taken from culture after CMV antigen stimulation. This TCR derives from a human donor in good health (CMV status not recorded). Some clones in this sample may be carry-over from other donors' samples. The DNA reads TGTGCCAGCACCTCAGGGGCAGGGGAGAGTAACACCATATATTTT. This translates into CASTSGAGESNTIYF.